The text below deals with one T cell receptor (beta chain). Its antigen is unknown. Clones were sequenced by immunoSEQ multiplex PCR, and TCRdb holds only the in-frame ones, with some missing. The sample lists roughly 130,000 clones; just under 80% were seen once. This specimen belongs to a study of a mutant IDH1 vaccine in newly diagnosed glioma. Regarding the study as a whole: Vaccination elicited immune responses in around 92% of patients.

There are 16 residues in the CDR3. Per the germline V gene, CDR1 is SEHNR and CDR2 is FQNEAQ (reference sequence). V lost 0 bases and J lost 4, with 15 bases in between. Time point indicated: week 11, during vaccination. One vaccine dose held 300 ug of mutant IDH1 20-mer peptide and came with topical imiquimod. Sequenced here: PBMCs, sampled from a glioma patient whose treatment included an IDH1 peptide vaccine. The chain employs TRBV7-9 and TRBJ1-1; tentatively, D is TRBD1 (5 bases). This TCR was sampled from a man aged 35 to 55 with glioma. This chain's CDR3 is CASSLAYGRVGTEAFF. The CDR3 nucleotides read TGTGCCAGCAGCTTAGCGTACGGCAGGGTGGGCACTGAAGCTTTCTTT.